This T cell receptor beta chain was captured by sequencing in a study of cytomegalovirus exposure and HLA in healthy donors. The study, taken as a whole, reports: Most CMV-associated TCR beta chains were later found to appear HLA-restricted. A later analysis showed TCR association rates differing by HLA locus, peaking at DRB1 and lowest at HLA-C. An analysis was carried out at a later point. It showed that HLA-associated TCR beta chains were more clonally expanded than equally common non-associated chains. Under in vitro conditions, a few CMV-associated chains were confirmed as specific for CMV antigens.

Looked up from germline, CDR1 is SEHNR and CDR2 is FQNEAQ (reference sequence). With V trimmed by 3 bases and J by 6 bases, 5 bases remained unmatched. This CDR3 contains 16 residues. Notes on this clone: Its antigen is undetermined.

Primers for the PCR totalled 60 Vbeta and 13 Jbeta. Sequencing was performed with immunoSEQ multiplex PCR; in TCRdb, only in-frame clones are kept and a portion is missing. Its listing shows approximately 58,000 clones. The sequence was collected from a woman aged 50 to 60 in good health and CMV-seropositive. Sequenced input: PBMCs. This sequence joins TRBV7-9 and TRBJ2-3, with 14 bases fitting TRBD2. The CDR3 protein is CASSFGLAGGSDTQYF. DNA for the CDR3: TGTGCCAGCAGCTTCGGACTAGCGGGAGGTTCGGATACGCAGTATTTT.